This TCR beta chain was documented in a study of beta chain features in type 1 diabetes. About 100 mL of blood, on average, came from one heparinised draw per donor. The study reverse transcribed the entire isolated RNA, so it sequenced expressed TCRB transcripts. Data came from immunoSEQ multiplex PCR; TCRdb stores just in-frame clones and leaves some out. This sample has fewer than 200,000 clones, with more than 10% found just once. Many counts were recorded for this clone. Its antigen remains unknown. Whole-study results and caveats: VDJ junctions from type 1 diabetes patients carried fewer insertions and larger deletions.

Sequenced material: central memory CD4+ T cells from blood. This receptor was taken from a woman under 30 in good health.

This chain's CDR3 is CSVGGTNPNQPQHF. The CDR3 nucleotides read TGCAGCGTTGGCGGTACCAACCCCAATCAGCCCCAGCATTTT. The chain links TRBV29-1 to TRBJ1-5; D call uncertain. The CDR3 has 14 amino acids. Trimming stripped 4 bases from V and 3 bases from J, with 13 bases between. Germline V gene sequence: CDR1 SQVTM, CDR2 ANQGSEA.